The 13 T cell receptor beta chains reported below all come from one sample, sequenced in a study of cytomegalovirus exposure and HLA in healthy donors. The PCR had 60 Vbeta and 13 Jbeta primers. Clones were read by immunoSEQ multiplex PCR, and TCRdb kept only the in-frame ones, dropping some. This sample has 85,000 to 130,000 clones; about two thirds occur once, and the top ten carry about 2.5%. The sequenced sample was PBMCs. The receptors originated from a female donor in good health and CMV-seronegative.

This chain links TRBV2 with TRBJ2-1, with 7 bases matching TRBD2. The V gene end was trimmed by 11 bases and the J gene end by 0 bases; junction bases not matched to a gene: 7. Germline-derived CDR1 and CDR2 are SNHLY and FYNNEI. CDR3 length: 14 amino acids. The CDR3 reads CAPRGGSSYNEQFF. In DNA form, the CDR3 reads TGTGCCCCCCGTGGCGGGAGCTCCTACAATGAGCAGTTCTTC.

The rearrangement links TRBV15 to TRBJ1-5, with D possibly TRBD1 on 5 matching bases. The ends were cut back, 5 bases at V and 3 bases at J, with 14 bases in the middle. The CDR3 extends over 15 amino acids. From germline, CDR1 is LNHNV and CDR2 YYDKDF (reference sequence). CDR3 DNA: TGTGCCACCAGCCTGAACACGGGGGTCAATCAGCCCCAGCATTTT. Protein product: CATSLNTGVNQPQHF.

This clone was seen a few times. The chain combines TRBV27 with TRBJ1-1; TRBD1 aligns across 7 bases. V dropped 0 bases and J dropped 3; count of bases not matched to a gene: 1. This CDR3 has 14 residues. Germline lookup yields CDR1 MNHEY and CDR2 SMNVEV (reference sequence). DNA for the CDR3: TGTGCCAGCAGTTTATCAAGGGGGCACACTGAAGCTTTCTTT. Protein product: CASSLSRGHTEAFF.

V is TRBV29-1 and J is TRBJ2-1, with 8 bases lining up with TRBD2. CDR3 length equals 14 residues. Germline V gene lookup returns CDR1 SQVTM and CDR2 ANQGSEA. With 6 bases clipped from V and 3 bases from J, the junction kept 7 bases outside the gene matches. The CDR3 DNA is TGCAGCGTACTCGGGAGGGCGGGCTACAATGAGCAGTTCTTC. Its protein is CSVLGRAGYNEQFF.

This clone was detected only once. The genes are TRBV19 and TRBJ2-5; the D is unclear. The V gene's germline CDR1 is LNHDA and CDR2 SQIVND (reference sequence). Between the trimmed V and J ends, which lost 3 bases and 4 bases, there was a span of 15 bases. This CDR3 has 15 residues. CDR3 loop: CASSIHLRFGETQYF. Written as DNA, the CDR3 is TGTGCCAGTAGTATTCATTTGCGGTTCGGAGAGACCCAGTACTTC. Filled out from reference TRBV19 and TRBJ2-5, the complete variable domain reads DGGITQSPKYLFRKEGQNVTLSCEQNLNHDAMYWYRQDPGQGLRLIYYSQIVNDFQKGDIAEGYSVSREKKESFPLTVTSAQKNPTAFYLCASSIHLRFGETQYFGPGTRLLVL.

This clone showed up just a few times. This chain joins TRBV11-3 and TRBJ1-1; D unclear. The V end lost 3 bases, the J end lost 2 bases, and 7 bases lay between the germline ends. From germline, CDR1 is SGHNT and CDR2 YENEEA. The CDR3 covers 13 residues. The CDR3 region is CASSFGGNTEAFF. In DNA form, the CDR3 reads TGTGCCAGCAGCTTCGGAGGAAACACTGAAGCTTTCTTT.

The V and J genes are TRBV7-8 and TRBJ2-1, with 13 nucleotides matching TRBD2. Germline assignment: CDR1 SGHVS and CDR2 FQNEAQ. The V and J ends lost 4 bases and 8 bases, in that order; junction bases with no gene match: 8. CDR3 size: 16 residues. The CDR3 spells CASSSRTSGSMDEQFF. Written as DNA, the CDR3 is TGTGCCAGCAGCTCCCGGACTAGCGGGAGTATGGATGAGCAGTTCTTC.

This clone turned up a few times. In DNA, the CDR3 is TGTGCCAGCATTTACTCCTCTGGAAACACCATATATTTT. Protein sequence: CASIYSSGNTIYF. V gene TRBV27 combines with J gene TRBJ1-3; no firm D call. The CDR3 consists of 13 residues. Germline CDR1 reads MNHEY; CDR2 reads SMNVEV (reference sequence). The ends were cut back, 7 bases at V and 0 bases at J, with 7 bases in the middle.

The rearrangement links TRBV5-4 to TRBJ2-7, with 14 positions matching TRBD2. V was clipped by 4 bases and J by 0 bases; unmatched bases: 6. In germline, CDR1 is SGHNT, CDR2 YYREEE (reference sequence). CDR3 length: 17 residues. The CDR3 bases are TGTGCCAGCAGCCCGGGACTAGCGGGAGAATACTCCTACGAGCAGTACTTC. This translates into CASSPGLAGEYSYEQYF.

This CDR3 reads CASSEEGTSGHNEQFF. The CDR3 coding sequence is TGTGCCAGCAGTGAGGAGGGGACTAGCGGACACAATGAGCAGTTCTTC. The J gene is TRBJ2-1, the V gene TRBV6-4, with 11 bases that match TRBD2. Germline trimming cut 3 bases from V and 5 bases from J; bases unmatched to any gene: 6. The CDR3 contains 16 residues. CDR1 is MRHNA and CDR2 is SNTAGT in the germline V gene.

The chain links TRBV10-1 to TRBJ2-1; 8 bases align to TRBD1. J was trimmed by 8 bases and V by 6 bases; bases with no gene match: 12. Germline V gives CDR1 WNHNN, CDR2 SYGVQD (reference sequence). The CDR3 has 15 amino acids. CDR3 sequence: CASSAGQGDSDEQFF. The CDR3 region has the DNA TGCGCCAGCAGCGCTGGACAGGGAGATAGCGATGAGCAGTTCTTC.

The rearrangement uses TRBV19 and TRBJ2-7, with 10 bases identical to TRBD2. Germline V gives CDR1 LNHDA, CDR2 SQIVND (reference sequence). The CDR3 is 17 amino acids. V lost 5 bases, J lost 2 bases, and 12 bases stayed unmatched. CDR3 in DNA: TGTGCCAGTAGTCCCTGGACTAGCGGTAACGGAACCTACGAGCAGTACTTC. Translating gives CASSPWTSGNGTYEQYF.

The rearrangement uses TRBV7-2 and TRBJ1-2; 7 nucleotides agree with TRBD1. This CDR3 spans 14 amino acids. The germline gives CDR1 SGHTA, CDR2 FQGNSA. V was clipped by 4 bases and J by 3 bases; unmatched bases: 5. CDR3 nucleotide sequence: TGTGCCAGCAGCTCTCGCGGACAGGACTATGGCTACACCTTC. Amino acid sequence: CASSSRGQDYGYTF.